The 20 T cell receptor beta chains listed next were all sequenced from one sample in a study of cytomegalovirus exposure and HLA in healthy donors. Primers included in the PCR were 60 Vbeta and 13 Jbeta primers. Clones were read by immunoSEQ multiplex PCR, and TCRdb kept only the in-frame ones, dropping some. The repertoire holds 150,000 to 200,000 clones, with roughly 80% as singletons. The specimen was PBMCs. Receptors were obtained from a human donor in good health.

A note on this clone: Within the sample, other DNA sequences also encode this same CDR3. This sequence joins TRBV11-2 and TRBJ2-7, with D unresolved. Trimming pared 0 bases from V and 0 bases from J, leaving 3 bases between. This CDR3 is 13 amino acids long. In germline, CDR1 is SGHAT, CDR2 FQNNGV. CDR3 region: CASSLDNSYEQYF. The CDR3 DNA sequence: TGTGCCAGCAGCTTAGACAACTCCTACGAGCAGTACTTC.

This clone was seen a handful of times. V and J are TRBV18 and TRBJ2-7; 7 nucleotides align to TRBD2. This CDR3 region has 15 residues. Germline CDR1 reads KGHSH; CDR2 reads LQKENI. Germline trimming cut 4 bases from V and 1 base from J; bases unmatched to any gene: 7. This CDR3 is CASSLGPSGSYEQYF. The CDR3 DNA is TGTGCCAGCTCACTCGGACCTAGCGGATCCTACGAGCAGTACTTC.

The chain combines TRBV6-5 with TRBJ1-1; possibly TRBD1 for D (5 bases). The CDR3 extends over 15 amino acids. V was cut by 4 bases and J by 4 bases, with 16 bases left in between. Germline V gives CDR1 MNHEY, CDR2 SVGAGI. The CDR3, as DNA: TGTGCCAGCAGTTGGTCTCAGGGATCGTCCACTGAAGCTTTCTTT. As protein: CASSWSQGSSTEAFF.

This chain joins TRBV29-1 and TRBJ1-5; D perhaps matches TRBD1 (6 bases). Germline lookup yields CDR1 SQVTM and CDR2 ANQGSEA. Trimming shortened V by 6 bases and J by 7 bases, and 19 bases separated the two germline ends. The CDR3 sequence is 14 residues long. The CDR3, as DNA: TGCAGCGTCGGGGTTGACAGGTTCGGCCAGCCCCAGCATTTT. Translated: CSVGVDRFGQPQHF. Complete variable domain (other parts from reference TRBV29-1 and TRBJ1-5): SAVISQKPSRDICQRGTSLTIQCQVDSQVTMMFWYRQQPGQSLTLIATANQGSEATYESGFVIDKFPISRPNLTFSTLTVSNMSPEDSSIYLCSVGVDRFGQPQHFGDGTRLSIL.

The genes are TRBV4-3 and TRBJ1-4; possible D gene TRBD1, 5 bases. Germline V gene data show CDR1 as LGHNA and CDR2 as YSLEER. There are 19 residues in the CDR3. Trimming removed 1 base at V and 4 bases at J, with 22 bases between. The CDR3, as DNA: TGCGCCAGCAGCCAAGTATCCTCAGGGTACGGGCAGGATAATGAAAAACTGTTTTTT. Its protein is CASSQVSSGYGQDNEKLFF.

This clone turned up a few times. The CDR3 reads CASSFTYEQYF. In DNA, the CDR3 is TGTGCCAGCAGCTTTACCTACGAGCAGTACTTC. The rearrangement joins TRBV11-2 to TRBJ2-7; unclear D gene. Trimming left V 3 bases short and J 2 bases short, with 2 bases between. The germline CDR1 and CDR2 sequences are SGHAT and FQNNGV. The CDR3 totals 11 residues.

In this sample, this clone turned up a few times. The chain couples TRBV9 to TRBJ2-3; perhaps TRBD2 as D (5 bases). Germline V lookup: CDR1 SGDLS, CDR2 YYNGEE. Trimming pared 4 bases from V and 6 bases from J, leaving 15 bases between. The CDR3 length is 14 residues. The CDR3 DNA follows: TGTGCCAGCAGCTCTAAACCGGGATTTGATACGCAGTATTTT. It codes for CASSSKPGFDTQYF.

V is TRBV5-6 and J is TRBJ2-1; the match to TRBD2 covers 13 bases. CDR1 and CDR2 (germline): SGHDT, YYEEEE. The CDR3 covers 16 residues. V trimming: 4 bases; J trimming: 2 bases; junction bases outside the gene matches: 3. The CDR3 region is CASSRTSGGPYNEQFF. The CDR3 region has the DNA TGTGCCAGCAGCCGGACTAGCGGGGGACCCTACAATGAGCAGTTCTTC.

V usage is TRBV6-5 and J usage is TRBJ2-1; D possibly corresponds to TRBD1 (8 bases). Trimming took 5 bases from V and 15 from J, leaving 17 bases between them. The CDR3 totals 12 residues. Germline CDR1 reads MNHEY; CDR2 reads SVGAGI. CDR3 sequence reads: CASSRTGGERFF. The CDR3 bases are TGTGCCAGCAGTCGAACAGGGGGGGAAAGGTTCTTC.

This chain links TRBV28 with TRBJ2-7; 8 bases are shared with TRBD1. Trimming removed 3 bases from V and 3 bases from J; junction bases left unmatched: 4. CDR3 length: 14 amino acids. Germline V gives CDR1 MDHEN, CDR2 SYDVKM. The DNA for the CDR3 is TGTGCCAGCAGTTTGACAGGGGACCTCTACGAGCAGTACTTC. As protein: CASSLTGDLYEQYF.

This clone was counted between two and nine times. The V gene is TRBV4-1, the J gene TRBJ2-6; 7 bases align to TRBD2. Germline CDR1 MGHRA, CDR2 YSYEKL. Germline trimming cut 4 bases from V and 2 bases from J; bases unmatched to any gene: 8. This CDR3 has 17 amino acids. The CDR3 sequence is CASSPGRAGTGANVLTF. In DNA form, the CDR3 reads TGCGCCAGCAGCCCAGGGAGGGCAGGGACTGGGGCCAACGTCCTGACTTTC.

This clone has more than one count but fewer than ten. The V call is TRBV10-3, the J call TRBJ1-1, with unresolved D. The germline V gene has CDR1 ENHRY and CDR2 SYGVKD. CDR3 length equals 14 residues. The V end lost 7 bases, the J end lost 8 bases, and 20 bases lay between the germline ends. The CDR3 nucleotides read TGTGCCATCATAGGGCGGTTGGGGTCGGGGGAAGCTTTCTTT. It codes for CAIIGRLGSGEAFF.

The chain combines TRBV7-9 with TRBJ1-4; D possibly corresponds to TRBD1 (5 bases). From germline, CDR1 is SEHNR and CDR2 FQNEAQ (reference sequence). The CDR3 runs 14 residues. Trimming removed 0 bases at V and 4 bases at J, with 6 bases between. CDR3 region: CASSLARDNEKLFF. The DNA for the CDR3 is TGTGCCAGCAGCTTAGCCAGGGATAATGAAAAACTGTTTTTT.

Worth noting for this clone: A read error may produce the germline difference seen at one junction end. The chain carries TRBV5-1 and TRBJ1-2; TRBD1 is a possible D gene (5 bases). CDR1 SGHRS and CDR2 YFSETQ come from the germline V gene. This CDR3 comprises 15 residues. Here the CDR3 DNA reads TGCACCAGCACTATCAACAGGACCTCAACCTATGGCTACACCTTC. Residues: CTSTINRTSTYGYTF.

The rearrangement links TRBV6-6 to TRBJ1-5; D might be TRBD1 (6 bases). Trimming pared 2 bases from V and 0 bases from J, leaving 11 bases between. The CDR3 has 16 amino acids. Germline CDR1 and CDR2: MNHNY and SVGAGI (reference sequence). The CDR3 DNA follows: TGTGCCAGCAGTTACCCGCCAGGGGTTAGCAATCAGCCCCAGCATTTT. As protein: CASSYPPGVSNQPQHF.

The V gene is TRBV2, the J gene TRBJ2-1; maybe TRBD1 (6 bases). From germline, CDR1 is SNHLY and CDR2 FYNNEI. This CDR3 is 13 amino acids long. The V gene lost 6 bases and the J gene lost 9 bases, with 15 bases spanning the gap. CDR3 bases: TGTGCCAGCAGGGTCGAGGGGGTGGTTGAGCAGTTCTTC. This codes for CASRVEGVVEQFF.

The chain uses TRBV7-2 and TRBJ2-3; 7 positions match TRBD2. This CDR3 has 15 amino acids. Germline V lookup: CDR1 SGHTA, CDR2 FQGNSA. J was trimmed by 0 bases and V by 0 bases; bases with no gene match: 0. DNA of the CDR3: TGTGCCAGCAGCTTAGCGCGGGGGAGCACAGATACGCAGTATTTT. It encodes CASSLARGSTDTQYF.

The chain uses TRBV5-4 and TRBJ2-1, with a possible D match to TRBD2 (6 bases). From germline, CDR1 is SGHNT and CDR2 YYREEE (reference sequence). The CDR3 consists of 15 residues. Trimming took 2 bases from V and 7 from J, leaving 16 bases between them. Here the CDR3 reads CASSLPGTSRNEQFF. CDR3 sequence (DNA): TGTGCCAGCAGCTTACCCGGGACTTCGAGGAATGAGCAGTTCTTC. Combining the CDR3 with reference TRBV5-4 and TRBJ2-1 gives the whole variable domain ETGVTQSPTHLIKTRGQQVTLRCSSQSGHNTVSWYQQALGQGPQFIFQYYREEENGRGNFPPRFSGLQFPNYSSELNVNALELDDSALYLCASSLPGTSRNEQFFGPGTRLTVL.

The gene calls are TRBV19 and TRBJ1-2; a weak D match, TRBD1 (5 bases). Trimming left V 4 bases short and J 4 bases short, with 19 bases between. The CDR3 runs 16 residues. CDR1 is LNHDA, CDR2 SQIVND, per germline (reference sequence). The CDR3 here is CASSRGEPGSVYGYTF. CDR3 DNA sequence: TGTGCCAGTAGTAGGGGGGAGCCAGGGAGCGTCTATGGCTACACCTTC.

The CDR3 sequence is CASSQVRDGELFF. The CDR3 DNA reads as TGTGCCAGCAGCCAAGTTCGGGACGGGGAGCTGTTTTTT. This chain links TRBV4-2 with TRBJ2-2, with a weak D call TRBD2 (5 bases). Looked up from germline, CDR1 is LGHNA and CDR2 is YNFKEQ. V dropped 1 base and J dropped 7 bases, with 7 bases sitting between them. This CDR3 has 13 amino acids.